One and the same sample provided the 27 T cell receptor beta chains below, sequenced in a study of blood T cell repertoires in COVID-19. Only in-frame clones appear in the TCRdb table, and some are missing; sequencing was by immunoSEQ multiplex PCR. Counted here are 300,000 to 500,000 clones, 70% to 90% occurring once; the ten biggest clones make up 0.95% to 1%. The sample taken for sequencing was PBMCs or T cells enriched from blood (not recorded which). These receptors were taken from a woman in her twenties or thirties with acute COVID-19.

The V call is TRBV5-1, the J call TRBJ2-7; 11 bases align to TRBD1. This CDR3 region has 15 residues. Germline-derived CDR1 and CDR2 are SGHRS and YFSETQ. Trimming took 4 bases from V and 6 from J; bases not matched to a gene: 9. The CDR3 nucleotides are TGCGCCAGCAGCGTCCGGGACAGGGGGTATGGCGAGCAGTACTTC. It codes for CASSVRDRGYGEQYF. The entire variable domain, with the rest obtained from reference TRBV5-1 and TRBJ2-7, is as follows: KAGVTQTPRYLIKTRGQQVTLSCSPISGHRSVSWYQQTPGQGLQFLFEYFSETQRNKGNFPGRFSGRQFSNSRSEMNVSTLELGDSALYLCASSVRDRGYGEQYFGPGTRLTVT.

CDR3 bases: TGTGCCAGCAGCCCTACGGACTCCCTCGGCACCATATATTTT. As protein: CASSPTDSLGTIYF. This chain connects TRBV7-9 to TRBJ1-3; D gene ambiguous. The CDR3 runs 14 residues. CDR1 and CDR2 from the germline V gene are SEHNR and FQNEAQ (reference sequence). With 5 bases removed from V and 9 bases from J, the gap between germline ends came to 17 bases.

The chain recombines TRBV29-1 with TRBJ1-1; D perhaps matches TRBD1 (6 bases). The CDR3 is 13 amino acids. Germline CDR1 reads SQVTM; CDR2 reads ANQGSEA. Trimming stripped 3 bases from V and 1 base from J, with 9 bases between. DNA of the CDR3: TGCAGCGTTGACTGGGGGCCGAACACTGAAGCTTTCTTT. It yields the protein CSVDWGPNTEAFF.

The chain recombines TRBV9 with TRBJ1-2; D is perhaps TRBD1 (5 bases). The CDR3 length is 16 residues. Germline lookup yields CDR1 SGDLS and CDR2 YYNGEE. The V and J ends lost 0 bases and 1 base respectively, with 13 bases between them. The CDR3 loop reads CASSVDGREINYGYTF. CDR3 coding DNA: TGTGCCAGCAGCGTAGACGGCAGGGAAATTAACTATGGCTACACCTTC.

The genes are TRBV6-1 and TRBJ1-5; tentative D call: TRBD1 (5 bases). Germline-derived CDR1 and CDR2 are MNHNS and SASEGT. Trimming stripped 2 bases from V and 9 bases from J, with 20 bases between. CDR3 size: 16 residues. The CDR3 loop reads CASSEQAAGSGGPQHF. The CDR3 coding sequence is TGTGCCAGCAGTGAACAGGCGGCAGGGTCAGGTGGGCCCCAGCATTTT.

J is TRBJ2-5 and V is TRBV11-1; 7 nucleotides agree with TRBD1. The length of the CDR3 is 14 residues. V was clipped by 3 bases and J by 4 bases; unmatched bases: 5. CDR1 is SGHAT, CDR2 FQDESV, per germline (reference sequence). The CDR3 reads CASSFDRVGETQYF. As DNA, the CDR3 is TGTGCCAGCAGCTTCGACAGGGTAGGAGAGACCCAGTACTTC.

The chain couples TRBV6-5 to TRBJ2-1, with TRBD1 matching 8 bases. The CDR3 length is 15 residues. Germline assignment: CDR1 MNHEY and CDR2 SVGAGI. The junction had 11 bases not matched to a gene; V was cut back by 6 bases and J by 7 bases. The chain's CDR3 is CASSTRGTGVNEQFF. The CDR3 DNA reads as TGTGCCAGCAGCACTAGGGGGACAGGAGTGAATGAGCAGTTCTTC.

CDR3 coding DNA: TGTGCCAGCAGTGAAGCGGAGGTGAACACTGAAGCTTTCTTT. Its protein is CASSEAEVNTEAFF. This chain connects TRBV6-1 to TRBJ1-1; D unresolved. CDR1 MNHNS and CDR2 SASEGT come from the germline V gene. The CDR3 runs 14 residues. V lost 0 bases and J 0 bases, leaving 5 bases between the germline ends.

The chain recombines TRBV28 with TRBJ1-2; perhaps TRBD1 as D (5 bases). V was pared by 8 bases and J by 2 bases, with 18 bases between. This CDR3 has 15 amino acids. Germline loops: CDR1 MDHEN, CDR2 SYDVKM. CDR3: CASLPGGTHNYGYTF. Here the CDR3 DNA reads TGTGCCAGCTTACCTGGGGGGACTCACAACTATGGCTACACCTTC.

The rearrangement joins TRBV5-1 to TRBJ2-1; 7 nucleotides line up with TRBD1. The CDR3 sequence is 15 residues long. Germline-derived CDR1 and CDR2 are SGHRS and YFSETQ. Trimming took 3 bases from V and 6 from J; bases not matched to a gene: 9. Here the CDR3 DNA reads TGCGCCAGCAGCTCCTACAGGGGAGTCTCCAATGAGCAGTTCTTC. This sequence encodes CASSSYRGVSNEQFF.

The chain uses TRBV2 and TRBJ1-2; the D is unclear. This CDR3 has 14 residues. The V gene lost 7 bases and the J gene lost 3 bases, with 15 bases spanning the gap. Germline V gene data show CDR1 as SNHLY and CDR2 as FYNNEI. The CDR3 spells CASTPGGSHYGYTF. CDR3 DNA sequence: TGTGCCAGCACTCCGGGCGGGAGCCACTATGGCTACACCTTC. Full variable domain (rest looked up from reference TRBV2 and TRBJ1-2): EPEVTQTPSHQVTQMGQEVILRCVPISNHLYFYWYRQILGQKVEFLVSFYNNEISEKSEIFDDQFSVERPDGSNFTLKIRSTKLEDSAMYFCASTPGGSHYGYTFGSGTRLTVV.

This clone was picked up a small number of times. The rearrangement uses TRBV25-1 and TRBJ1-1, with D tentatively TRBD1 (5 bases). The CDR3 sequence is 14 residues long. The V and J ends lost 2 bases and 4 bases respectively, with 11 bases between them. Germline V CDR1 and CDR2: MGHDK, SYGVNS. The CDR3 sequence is CASSEPGRATEAFF. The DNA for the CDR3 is TGTGCCAGCAGTGAACCCGGCAGGGCCACTGAAGCTTTCTTT.

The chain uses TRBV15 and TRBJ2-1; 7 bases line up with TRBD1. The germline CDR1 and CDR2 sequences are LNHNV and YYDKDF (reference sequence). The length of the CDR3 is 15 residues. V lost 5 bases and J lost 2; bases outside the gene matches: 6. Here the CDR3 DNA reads TGTGCCACCAGCCCCCGGGACAGTACCTACAATGAGCAGTTCTTC. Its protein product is CATSPRDSTYNEQFF.

CDR3: CASSMRGFGFQETQYF. The CDR3 DNA reads TGTGCCAGTAGTATGAGGGGGTTTGGTTTCCAAGAGACCCAGTACTTC. The chain employs TRBV19 and TRBJ2-5, with a tentative D call TRBD1 (6 bases). CDR1 and CDR2 from the germline V gene are LNHDA and SQIVND (reference sequence). This CDR3 is 16 amino acids long. The V gene lost 3 bases and the J gene lost 1 base, with 15 bases spanning the gap.

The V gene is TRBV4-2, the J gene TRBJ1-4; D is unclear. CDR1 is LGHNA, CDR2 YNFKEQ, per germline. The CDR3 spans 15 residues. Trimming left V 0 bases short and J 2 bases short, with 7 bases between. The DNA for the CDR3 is TGTGCCAGCAGCCAAGATCCGCGGACTAATGAAAAACTGTTTTTT. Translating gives CASSQDPRTNEKLFF.

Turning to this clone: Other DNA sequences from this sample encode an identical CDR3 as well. This chain's CDR3 is CASSFGQGYEQYF. The CDR3 region has the DNA TGTGCCAGCAGCTTCGGACAGGGGTACGAGCAGTACTTC. The chain combines TRBV7-8 with TRBJ2-7, with TRBD1 matching 9 bases. In germline, CDR1 is SGHVS, CDR2 FQNEAQ. The V segment lost 3 bases and the J segment 4 bases; nucleotides outside the gene matches: 1. CDR3 length: 13 residues.

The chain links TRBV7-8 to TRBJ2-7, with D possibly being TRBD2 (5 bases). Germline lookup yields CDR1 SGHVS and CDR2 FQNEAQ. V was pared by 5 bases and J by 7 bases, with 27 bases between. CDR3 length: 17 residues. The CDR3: CASSPPQRPGSLREQYF. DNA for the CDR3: TGTGCCAGCAGCCCCCCTCAGCGGCCGGGGAGCCTACGAGAGCAGTACTTC.

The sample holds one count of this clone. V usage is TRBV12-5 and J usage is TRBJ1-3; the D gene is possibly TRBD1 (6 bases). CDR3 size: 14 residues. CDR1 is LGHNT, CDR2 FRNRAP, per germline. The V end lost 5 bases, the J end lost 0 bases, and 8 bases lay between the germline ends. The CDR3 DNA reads TGTGCTAGTGGTAGGGACATCTCTGGAAACACCATATATTTT. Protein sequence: CASGRDISGNTIYF.

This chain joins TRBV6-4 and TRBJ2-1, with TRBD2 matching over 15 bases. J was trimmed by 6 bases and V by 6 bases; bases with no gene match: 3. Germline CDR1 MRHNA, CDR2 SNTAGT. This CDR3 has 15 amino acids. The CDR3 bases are TGTGCCAGCAGCAGGACTAGCGGGGGGGTCAATGAGCAGTTCTTC. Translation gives CASSRTSGGVNEQFF.

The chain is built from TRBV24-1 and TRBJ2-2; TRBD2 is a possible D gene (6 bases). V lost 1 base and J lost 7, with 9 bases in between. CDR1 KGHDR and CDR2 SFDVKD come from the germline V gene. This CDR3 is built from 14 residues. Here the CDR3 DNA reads TGTGCCACCAGTGATTTTAGCGGTAGCGGGGAGCTGTTTTTT. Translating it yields CATSDFSGSGELFF.

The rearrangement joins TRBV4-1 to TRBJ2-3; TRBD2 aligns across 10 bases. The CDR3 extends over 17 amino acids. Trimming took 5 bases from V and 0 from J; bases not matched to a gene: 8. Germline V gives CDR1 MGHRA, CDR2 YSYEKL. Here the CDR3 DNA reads TGCGCCAGCAGCGTTTCTAGCGGGGGCCCTAGCACAGATACGCAGTATTTT. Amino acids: CASSVSSGGPSTDTQYF.

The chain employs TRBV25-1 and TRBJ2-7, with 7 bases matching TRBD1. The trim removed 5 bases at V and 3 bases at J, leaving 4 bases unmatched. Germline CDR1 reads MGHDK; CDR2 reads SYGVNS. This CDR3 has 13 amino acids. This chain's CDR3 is CASSQTGFYEQYF. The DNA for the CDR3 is TGTGCCAGCAGTCAGACAGGGTTCTACGAGCAGTACTTC.

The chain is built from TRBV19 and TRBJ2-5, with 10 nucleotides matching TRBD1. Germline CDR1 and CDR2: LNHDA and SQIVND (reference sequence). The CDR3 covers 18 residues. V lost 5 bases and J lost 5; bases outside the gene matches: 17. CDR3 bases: TGTGCCAGTAGTCGTACCTCCACCGACAGGGGGCTTCGGGAGACCCAGTACTTC. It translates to CASSRTSTDRGLRETQYF.

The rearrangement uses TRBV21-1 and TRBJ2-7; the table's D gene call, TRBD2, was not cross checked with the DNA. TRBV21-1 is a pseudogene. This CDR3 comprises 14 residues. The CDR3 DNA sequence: TGTGCCAGCAGCAAAGAGGGCGGGAGCTACGAGCAGTACTTC. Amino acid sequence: CASSKEGGSYEQYF.

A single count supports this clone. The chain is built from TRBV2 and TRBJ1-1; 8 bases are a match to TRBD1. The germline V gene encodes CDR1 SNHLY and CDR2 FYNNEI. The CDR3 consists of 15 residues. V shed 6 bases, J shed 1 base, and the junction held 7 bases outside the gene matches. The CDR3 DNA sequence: TGTGCCAGCAGCGGACAGGGAACGGGGAACACTGAAGCTTTCTTT. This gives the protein CASSGQGTGNTEAFF.

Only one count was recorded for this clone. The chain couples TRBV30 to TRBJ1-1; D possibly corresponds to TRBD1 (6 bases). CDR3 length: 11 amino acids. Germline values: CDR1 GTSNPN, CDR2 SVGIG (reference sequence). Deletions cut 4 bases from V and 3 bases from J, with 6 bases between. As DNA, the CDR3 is TGTGCCTGGAACAGGGACACTGAAGCTTTCTTT. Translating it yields CAWNRDTEAFF.

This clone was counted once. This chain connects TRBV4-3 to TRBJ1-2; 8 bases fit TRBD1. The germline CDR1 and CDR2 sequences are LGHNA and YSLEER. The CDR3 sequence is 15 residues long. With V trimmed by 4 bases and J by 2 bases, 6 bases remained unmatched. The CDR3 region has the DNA TGCGCCAGCAGCCCCGGGCAGGGGGCCAACTATGGCTACACCTTC. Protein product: CASSPGQGANYGYTF.